The clone carrying this T cell receptor beta chain was found many times. The target antigen is unknown. The CDR3 is made up of 13 amino acids. Germline assignment: CDR1 MRHNA and CDR2 SNTAGT. V lost 3 bases and J lost 4, with 9 bases in between. Synthesis of TCR cDNA relied on 5'RACE template switching, which attached a universal primer site and UMIs. TCRdb redid the calling of the 5' RACE reads with MiXCR, one entry per CDR3 protein. The data contain around 310,000 distinct CDR3 sequences, roughly 4% of them singletons. The data derive from a study of T cells after yellow fever vaccination. Study results and caveats: Repertoires obtained by FACS sorting could include abundant clonotypes that entered as contaminants from the bulk population. The booster saw the reappearance of most primary-vaccination clones (roughly 96% CD4, 88% CD8).

The TCR originated in a man aged 18 to 29 who received the YFV17D yellow fever vaccine. Sequenced here: PBMCs, sampled on the day of the yellow fever booster vaccination. The chain links TRBV6-4 to TRBJ1-1; possible D gene TRBD1, 6 bases. The CDR3 spells CASSEQGGTEAFF. CDR3 DNA sequence: TGTGCCAGCAGTGAACAGGGAGGCACTGAAGCTTTCTTT.